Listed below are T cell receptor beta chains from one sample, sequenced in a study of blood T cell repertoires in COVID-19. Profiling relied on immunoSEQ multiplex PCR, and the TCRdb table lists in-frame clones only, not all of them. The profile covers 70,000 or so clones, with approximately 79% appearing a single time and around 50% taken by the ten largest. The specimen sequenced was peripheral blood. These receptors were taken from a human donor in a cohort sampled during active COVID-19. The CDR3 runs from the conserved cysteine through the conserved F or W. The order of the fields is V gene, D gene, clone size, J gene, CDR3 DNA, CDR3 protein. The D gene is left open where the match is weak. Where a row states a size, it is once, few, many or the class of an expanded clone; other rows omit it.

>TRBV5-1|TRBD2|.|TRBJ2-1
TGCGCCAGCAGCTTGGGGGAGGGCCTCAATGAGCAGTTCTTC
CASSLGEGLNEQFF
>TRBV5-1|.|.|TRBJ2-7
TGCGCCAGCAGCTTGGACAGGGCGTACGAGCAGTACTTC
CASSLDRAYEQYF
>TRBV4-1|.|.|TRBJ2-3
TGCGCCAGCAGCCAAGATTGGCAGGGCCTCTATACGCAGTATTTT
CASSQDWQGLYTQYF
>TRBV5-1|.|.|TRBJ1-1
TGCGCCAGCAGCCCGCAGGGGCTAGACACTGAAGCTTTCTTT
CASSPQGLDTEAFF
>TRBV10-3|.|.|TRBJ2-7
TGTGCCATCAGTCCGGGACAAAACTACGAGCAGTACTTC
CAISPGQNYEQYF
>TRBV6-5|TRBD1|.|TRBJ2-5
TGTGCCAGCAGTTACGGGACAGGAGTAAGGGGAGAGACCCAGTACTTC
CASSYGTGVRGETQYF
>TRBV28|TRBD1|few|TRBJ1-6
TGTGCCAGCAGTTTAGACAGGGAGTCTTCACCCCTCCACTTT
CASSLDRESSPLHF
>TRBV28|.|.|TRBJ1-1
TGTGCCAGCAGCTACAGGGAGACTGAAGCTTTCTTT
CASSYRETEAFF
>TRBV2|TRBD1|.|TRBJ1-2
TGTGCCAGCAGGCCCTCGGGACAGTCTGTTTACACCTTC
CASRPSGQSVYTF
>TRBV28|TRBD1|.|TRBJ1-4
TGTGCCAGCAGTGCACAGGGGGCGATTGAAAAACTGTTTTTT
CASSAQGAIEKLFF
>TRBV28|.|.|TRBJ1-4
TGTGCCAGCAGTCCTTGGGCCGCAACTAATGAAAAACTGTTTTTT
CASSPWAATNEKLFF
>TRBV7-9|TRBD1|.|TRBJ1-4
TGTGCCAGCAGCTCAGACAGGGGGCTTGGAAAACTGTTTTTT
CASSSDRGLGKLFF
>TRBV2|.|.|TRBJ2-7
TGTGCCAGCAGCGTTAAATACGAGCAGTACTTC
CASSVKYEQYF
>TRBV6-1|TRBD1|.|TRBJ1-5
TGTGCCAGCAGTGAATCGTGGGACAGTAATCAGCCCCAGCATTTT
CASSESWDSNQPQHF
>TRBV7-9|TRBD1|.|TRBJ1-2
TGTGCCAGCAGCCCCATGGGGGGACAGGGACATGGCTACACCTTC
CASSPMGGQGHGYTF
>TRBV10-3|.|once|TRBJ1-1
TGTGCCATCAGTGAGATTAGGGAGATTGGGGACACTGAAGCTTTCTTT
CAISEIREIGDTEAFF
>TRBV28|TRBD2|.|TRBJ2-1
TGTGCCAGCAAGTTAGGTGGGACTAGGGGCGATGAGCAGTTCTTC
CASKLGGTRGDEQFF
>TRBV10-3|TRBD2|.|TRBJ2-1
TGTGCCATCATGCCCGCACCTGGACTAGCGGGAGGTGGCGACTACAATGAGCAGTTCTTC
CAIMPAPGLAGGGDYNEQFF
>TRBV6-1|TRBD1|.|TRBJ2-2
TGTGCCAGCAGTGCCTACAGGGGGTCGAACACCGGGGAGCTGTTTTTT
CASSAYRGSNTGELFF
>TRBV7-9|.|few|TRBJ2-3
TGTGCCAGCAGCCCACAGACACTCACAGATACGCAGTATTTT
CASSPQTLTDTQYF